This T cell receptor (beta chain) stems from a study of cytomegalovirus exposure and HLA in healthy donors. In the study overall: A later analysis reported the same platform for the roughly 110 validation repertoires and the 650 to 750 first-cohort repertoires.

Notes on this clone: Antigen: not known.

The assay was immunoSEQ multiplex PCR, and TCRdb's table has in-frame clones only and misses some. Seen here are just under 75,000 clones, about 93% observed once, and the top ten hold approximately 3%. This CDR3 has 15 residues. Germline CDR1 reads MGHRA; CDR2 reads YSYEKL. V was clipped by 0 bases and J by 4 bases, with 12 bases between them. Points from the study as a whole: First-cohort TCR clusters tended to co-occur in the 130 or so validation repertoires, a later analysis found.

The source of this sequence is a woman aged 18-29 years in good health and CMV-seropositive. Material for sequencing was PBMCs. This rearrangement joins TRBV4-1 to TRBJ1-2; D uncertain. CDR3 amino acids: CASSQDEGDGYGYTF. CDR3 sequence (DNA): TGCGCCAGCAGCCAAGACGAAGGAGATGGCTATGGCTACACCTTC.